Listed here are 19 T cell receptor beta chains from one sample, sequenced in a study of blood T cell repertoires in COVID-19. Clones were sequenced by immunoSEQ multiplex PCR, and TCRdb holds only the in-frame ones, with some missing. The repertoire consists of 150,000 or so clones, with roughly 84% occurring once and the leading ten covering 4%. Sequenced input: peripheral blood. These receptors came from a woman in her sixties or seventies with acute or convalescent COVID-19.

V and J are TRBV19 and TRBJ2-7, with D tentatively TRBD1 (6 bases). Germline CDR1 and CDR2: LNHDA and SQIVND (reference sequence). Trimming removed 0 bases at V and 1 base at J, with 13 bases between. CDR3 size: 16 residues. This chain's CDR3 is CASSIDTGTSSYEQYF. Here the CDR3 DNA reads TGTGCCAGTAGTATAGACACCGGGACATCTTCCTACGAGCAGTACTTC.

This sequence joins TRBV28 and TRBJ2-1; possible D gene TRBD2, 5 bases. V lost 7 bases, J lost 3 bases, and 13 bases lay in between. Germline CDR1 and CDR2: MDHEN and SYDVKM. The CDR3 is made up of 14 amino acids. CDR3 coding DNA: TGTGCCAGCACCTGGACGGAGGACTACAATGAGCAGTTCTTC. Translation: CASTWTEDYNEQFF.

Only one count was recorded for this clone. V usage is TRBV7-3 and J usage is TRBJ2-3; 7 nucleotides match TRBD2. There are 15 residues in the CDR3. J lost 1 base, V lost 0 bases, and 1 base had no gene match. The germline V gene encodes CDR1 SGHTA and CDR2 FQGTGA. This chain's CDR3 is CASSLTGGGTDTQYF. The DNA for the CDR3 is TGTGCCAGCAGCTTAACGGGAGGGGGCACAGATACGCAGTATTTT.

The CDR3 region is CAIRLAEIYNEQFF. CDR3 sequence (DNA): TGTGCCATTAGACTAGCGGAAATCTACAATGAGCAGTTCTTC. The chain is built from TRBV27 and TRBJ2-1, with 9 positions matching TRBD2. With V trimmed by 10 bases and J by 3 bases, 7 bases remained unmatched. The CDR3 is 14 amino acids. Germline V lookup: CDR1 MNHEY, CDR2 SMNVEV (reference sequence).

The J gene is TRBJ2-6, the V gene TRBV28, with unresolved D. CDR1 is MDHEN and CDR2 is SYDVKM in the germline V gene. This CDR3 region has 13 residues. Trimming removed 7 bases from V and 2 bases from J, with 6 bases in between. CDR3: CASIPAGANVLTF. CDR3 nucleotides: TGTGCCAGCATCCCCGCTGGGGCCAACGTCCTGACTTTC.

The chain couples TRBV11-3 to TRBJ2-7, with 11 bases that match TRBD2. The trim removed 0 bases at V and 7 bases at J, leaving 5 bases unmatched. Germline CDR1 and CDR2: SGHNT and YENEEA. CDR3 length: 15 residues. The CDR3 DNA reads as TGTGCCAGCAGCTTAGATAGCGGGAGGGTTCGGGAGCAGTACTTC. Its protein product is CASSLDSGRVREQYF.

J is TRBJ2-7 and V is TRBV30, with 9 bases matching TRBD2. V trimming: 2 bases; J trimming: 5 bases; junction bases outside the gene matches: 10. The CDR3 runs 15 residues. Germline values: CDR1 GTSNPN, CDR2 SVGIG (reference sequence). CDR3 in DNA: TGTGCCTGGAGTACAAGCGGGAGGTACGTCAACGAGCAGTACTTC. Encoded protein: CAWSTSGRYVNEQYF.

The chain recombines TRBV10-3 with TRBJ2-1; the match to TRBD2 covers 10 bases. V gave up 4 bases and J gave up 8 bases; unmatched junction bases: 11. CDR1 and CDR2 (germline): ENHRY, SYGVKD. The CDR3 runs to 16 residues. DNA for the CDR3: TGTGCCATCAGTGCTAGCGGGAGTAAGCCTGGCGATGAGCAGTTCTTC. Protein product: CAISASGSKPGDEQFF.

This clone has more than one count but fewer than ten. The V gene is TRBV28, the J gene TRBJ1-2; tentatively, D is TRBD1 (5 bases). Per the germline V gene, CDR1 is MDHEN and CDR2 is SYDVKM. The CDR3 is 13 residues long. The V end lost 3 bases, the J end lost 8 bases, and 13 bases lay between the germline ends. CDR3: CASSFVPSGGYTF. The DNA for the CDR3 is TGTGCCAGCAGTTTCGTGCCCTCAGGGGGCTACACCTTC.

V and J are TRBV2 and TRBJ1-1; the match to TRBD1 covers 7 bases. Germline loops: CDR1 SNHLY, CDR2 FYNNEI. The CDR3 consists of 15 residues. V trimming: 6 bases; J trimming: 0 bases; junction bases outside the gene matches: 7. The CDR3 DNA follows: TGTGCCAGCAGCGGAAGGGACAGCATGAACACTGAAGCTTTCTTT. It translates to CASSGRDSMNTEAFF. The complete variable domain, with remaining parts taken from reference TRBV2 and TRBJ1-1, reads EPEVTQTPSHQVTQMGQEVILRCVPISNHLYFYWYRQILGQKVEFLVSFYNNEISEKSEIFDDQFSVERPDGSNFTLKIRSTKLEDSAMYFCASSGRDSMNTEAFFGQGTRLTVV.

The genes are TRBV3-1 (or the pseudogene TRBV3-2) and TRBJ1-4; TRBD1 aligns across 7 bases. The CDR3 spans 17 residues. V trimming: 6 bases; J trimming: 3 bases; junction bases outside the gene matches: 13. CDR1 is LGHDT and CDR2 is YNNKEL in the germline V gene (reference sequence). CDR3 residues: CASSTGQDGVSNEKLFF. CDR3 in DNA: TGTGCCAGCAGTACTGGACAGGACGGAGTGTCTAATGAAAAACTGTTTTTT.

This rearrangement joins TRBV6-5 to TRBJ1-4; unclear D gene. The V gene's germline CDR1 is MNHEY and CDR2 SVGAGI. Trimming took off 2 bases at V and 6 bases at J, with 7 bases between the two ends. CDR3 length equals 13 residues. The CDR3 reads CASSYGGDEKLFF. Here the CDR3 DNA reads TGTGCCAGCAGTTACGGCGGCGATGAAAAACTGTTTTTT.

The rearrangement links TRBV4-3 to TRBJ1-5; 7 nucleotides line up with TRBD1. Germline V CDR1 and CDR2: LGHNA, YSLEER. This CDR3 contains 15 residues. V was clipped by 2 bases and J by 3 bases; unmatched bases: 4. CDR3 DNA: TGCGCCAGCAGCCAATTAACAGGGGTCAATCAGCCCCAGCATTTT. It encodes CASSQLTGVNQPQHF.

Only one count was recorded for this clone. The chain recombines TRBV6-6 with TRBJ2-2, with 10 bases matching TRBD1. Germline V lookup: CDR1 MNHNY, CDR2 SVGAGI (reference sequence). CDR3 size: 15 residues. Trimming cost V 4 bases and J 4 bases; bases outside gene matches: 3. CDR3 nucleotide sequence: TGTGCCAGCAGTTCCGGGACAGGGGTCACCGGGGAGCTGTTTTTT. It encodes CASSSGTGVTGELFF.

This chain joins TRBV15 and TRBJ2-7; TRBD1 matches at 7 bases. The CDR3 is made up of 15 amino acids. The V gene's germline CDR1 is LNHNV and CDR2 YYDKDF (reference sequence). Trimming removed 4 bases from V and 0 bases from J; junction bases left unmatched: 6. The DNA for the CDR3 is TGTGCCACCAGCAAAGGGGGCACAGTCTCCTACGAGCAGTACTTC. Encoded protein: CATSKGGTVSYEQYF.

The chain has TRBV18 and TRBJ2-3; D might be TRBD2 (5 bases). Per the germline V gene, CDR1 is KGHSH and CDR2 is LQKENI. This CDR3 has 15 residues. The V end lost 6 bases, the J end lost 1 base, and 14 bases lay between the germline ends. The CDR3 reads CASSLPGVRTDTQYF. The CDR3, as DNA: TGTGCCAGCTCTCTACCCGGGGTACGCACAGATACGCAGTATTTT.

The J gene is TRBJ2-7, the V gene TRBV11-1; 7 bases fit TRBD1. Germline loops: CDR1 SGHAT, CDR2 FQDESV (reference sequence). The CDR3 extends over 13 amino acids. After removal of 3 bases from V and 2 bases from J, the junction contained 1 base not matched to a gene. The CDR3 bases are TGTGCCAGCAGCTTCGGACAGGCCTACGAGCAGTACTTC. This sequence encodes CASSFGQAYEQYF.

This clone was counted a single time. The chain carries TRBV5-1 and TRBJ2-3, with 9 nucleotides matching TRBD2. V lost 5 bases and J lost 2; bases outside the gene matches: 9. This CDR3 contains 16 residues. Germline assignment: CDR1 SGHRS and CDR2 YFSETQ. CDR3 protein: CASRGPSGDSTDTQYF. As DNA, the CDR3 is TGCGCCAGCAGAGGTCCTAGCGGGGACTCCACAGATACGCAGTATTTT.

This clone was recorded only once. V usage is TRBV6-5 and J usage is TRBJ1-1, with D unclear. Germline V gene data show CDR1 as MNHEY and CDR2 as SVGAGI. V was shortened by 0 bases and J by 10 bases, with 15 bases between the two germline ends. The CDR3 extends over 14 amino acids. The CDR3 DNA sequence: TGTGCCAGCAGTTACTCGATCGGCGGAGGAGTAGCTTTCTTT. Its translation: CASSYSIGGGVAFF.